The clone carrying this T cell receptor beta chain was counted many times. Antigen: not known. The data belong to a study of CD8+CD57+ T cells in acquired aplastic anemia. About the study: The DNA of sorted CD4+ and CD8+ cells averaged approximately 3.4 ug.

Study results and limitations: Both patients and controls carried the same twenty-nine CD8+ CDR3 sequences.

Profiling of TCR beta VDJ combinations and CDR3 sequences used genomic DNA as template. A single record per CDR3 protein comes from TCRdb applying MiXCR to the reads. Among about 98,000 distinct CDR3 sequences listed, about 67% were seen once. Only patients with CD8+CD57+ cell expansion on flow cytometry were chosen for sequencing. Germline trimming cut 4 bases from V and 0 bases from J; bases unmatched to any gene: 10. The CDR3 length is 17 residues. Germline V gives CDR1 SGHRS, CDR2 YFSETQ. The sample comprised sorted CD4+, CD8+, or CD8+CD57+ T cells (not recorded which) from PBMCs. The chain combines TRBV5-1 with TRBJ2-7; TRBD1 aligns across 10 bases. This receptor was obtained from a human donor with aplastic anemia. The chain's CDR3 is CASSPQGRQGASYEQYF. CDR3 DNA sequence: TGCGCCAGCAGCCCCCAGGGCAGACAGGGGGCCTCCTACGAGCAGTACTTC.